The clone carrying this TCR beta chain was detected a few times. Its cognate antigen is unknown. The second PCR ran about 6 to 11 cycles with a sample-barcoded 5' primer and J-beta primers. Each sample provided no less than 2.5 million CDR3-containing paired-end reads. TCRdb passed the 5' RACE reads through MiXCR, listing each CDR3 protein once. The data show 1.5 million to 2 million distinct CDR3 sequences, with about two fifths seen just once and 23% held by the top ten. The CDR3 totals 12 residues. V was clipped by 5 bases and J by 8 bases; unmatched bases: 2. Germline V gene data show CDR1 as MNHEY and CDR2 as SVGAGI. This sample is part of a study of blood T cells in healthy people across ages. Study outcomes and limitations: The study found more naive CD4+ cells and higher diversity in long-lived than aged donors.

The sequencing input was blood. The sequence derives from a human donor in good health. The rearrangement joins TRBV6-5 to TRBJ1-4, with 7 bases lining up with TRBD1. This CDR3 is CASSGTAEKLFF. CDR3 coding DNA: TGTGCCAGCAGTGGGACAGCAGAAAAACTGTTTTTT.